The 13 T cell receptor beta chains below come from one sample, sequenced in a study of shared clonotypes between healthy human individuals. Generated by immunoSEQ multiplex PCR, the TCRdb table keeps only in-frame clones and is missing some. The table has 400,000 to 500,000 clones, roughly 85% seen once. The material sequenced was PBMCs. These TCRs come from a woman between 40 and 50 years old in good health. Some clones in this sample may be carry-over from other donors' samples.

A single count supports this clone. The V and J genes are TRBV5-1 and TRBJ2-5; 9 bases are a match to TRBD2. The CDR3 totals 16 residues. Germline loops: CDR1 SGHRS, CDR2 YFSETQ. V dropped 3 bases and J dropped 5; count of bases not matched to a gene: 11. CDR3 sequence (DNA): TGCGCCAGCAGCTCCTTATTAGCGGGAGTGCGGGAGACCCAGTACTTC. This encodes CASSSLLAGVRETQYF.

The chain links TRBV4-2 to TRBJ1-3; D gene unclear. CDR1 is LGHNA, CDR2 YNFKEQ, per germline. Trimming cost V 1 base and J 4 bases, with 11 bases left between them. This CDR3 has 15 amino acids. The CDR3 nucleotides are TGTGCCAGCAGCCAAGCGGCCGGGTCGGGAAACACCATATATTTT. Translated, it gives CASSQAAGSGNTIYF.

This chain links TRBV5-6 with TRBJ2-2; D uncertain. Germline V lookup: CDR1 SGHDT, CDR2 YYEEEE. Trimming stripped 0 bases from V and 1 base from J, with 10 bases between. This CDR3 comprises 16 residues. The CDR3 reads CASSLGPKMNTGELFF. CDR3 coding DNA: TGTGCCAGCAGCTTGGGTCCGAAAATGAACACCGGGGAGCTGTTTTTT.

This clone was seen a single time. The chain uses TRBV5-1 and TRBJ1-1; the match to TRBD1 covers 12 bases. This CDR3 is built from 16 residues. Germline trimming cut 4 bases from V and 5 bases from J; bases unmatched to any gene: 9. Germline V gene sequence: CDR1 SGHRS, CDR2 YFSETQ. The CDR3 reads CASSIPGQGAWTEAFF. The CDR3, as DNA: TGCGCCAGCAGCATACCGGGACAGGGGGCCTGGACTGAAGCTTTCTTT.

This clone was seen many times. The rearrangement joins TRBV21-1 to TRBJ2-1. TRBV21-1 is designated a pseudogene. The CDR3 covers 10 residues. The CDR3 reads CAGSYNEQFF. CDR3 sequence (DNA): TGTGCAGGCTCCTACAATGAGCAGTTCTTC.

This chain uses TRBV7-2 with TRBJ1-2; D unresolved. The CDR3 is 13 amino acids. Germline V CDR1 and CDR2: SGHTA, FQGNSA. Trimming left V 0 bases short and J 4 bases short, with 6 bases between. In nucleotides, the CDR3 is TGTGCCAGCAGCTTAGCGTCCGCCTATGGCTACACCTTC. It translates to CASSLASAYGYTF.

The chain recombines TRBV11-2 with TRBJ2-7, with a tentative D call TRBD1 (5 bases). Germline V CDR1 and CDR2: SGHAT, FQNNGV. Trimming removed 1 base at V and 2 bases at J, with 12 bases between. The CDR3 totals 15 residues. DNA of the CDR3: TGTGCCAGCAGCTTAGTGGCAGGGCCGACCTACGAGCAGTACTTC. Translated: CASSLVAGPTYEQYF.

This clone was counted only a few times. This chain's CDR3 is CSADGTSGRMSTDTQYF. The CDR3 region has the DNA TGCAGCGCCGACGGGACTAGCGGGAGGATGAGCACAGATACGCAGTATTTT. The V call is TRBV29-1, the J call TRBJ2-3; TRBD2 matches 15 bases. This CDR3 is 17 amino acids long. CDR1 SQVTM and CDR2 ANQGSEA come from the germline V gene. J gave up 0 bases and V 7 bases, and 8 bases lay outside the gene matches.

The chain employs TRBV28 and TRBJ1-2, with D possibly matching TRBD1 (5 bases). The CDR3 extends over 15 amino acids. V was pared by 5 bases and J by 4 bases, with 17 bases between. The V gene's germline CDR1 is MDHEN and CDR2 SYDVKM. DNA of the CDR3: TGTGCCAGCAGTAGCCCCGGGGCTGGGTTCTATGGCTACACCTTC. It yields the protein CASSSPGAGFYGYTF.

The chain joins TRBV5-1 to TRBJ1-1; no firm D call. Trimming cost V 0 bases and J 5 bases, with 14 bases left between them. The germline CDR1 and CDR2 sequences are SGHRS and YFSETQ. This CDR3 has 15 residues. CDR3: CASSLVPLGWTEAFF. As DNA, the CDR3 is TGCGCCAGCAGCTTGGTCCCGCTTGGTTGGACTGAAGCTTTCTTT.

The genes are TRBV19 and TRBJ1-5; no definite D call. The V gene's germline CDR1 is LNHDA and CDR2 SQIVND (reference sequence). CDR3 length equals 13 residues. V dropped 5 bases and J dropped 7 bases, with 12 bases sitting between them. The CDR3 reads CASSQRRGQPQHF. In DNA, the CDR3 is TGTGCCAGTAGTCAAAGGCGGGGACAGCCCCAGCATTTT.

CDR3 nucleotides: TGTGCCAGCTCACCACCGAACCTAGCGGGAGGAGCCGGGGAGCTGTTTTTT. It encodes CASSPPNLAGGAGELFF. The chain recombines TRBV18 with TRBJ2-2; TRBD2 aligns across 11 bases. The CDR3 extends over 17 amino acids. The J segment lost 6 bases and the V segment lost 0 bases, leaving 6 bases of the junction unmatched. CDR1 is KGHSH, CDR2 LQKENI, per germline.

With regard to this clone: This specimen includes other DNA sequences encoding the same CDR3. V and J are TRBV5-4 and TRBJ2-5; D unresolved. The V end was cut by 1 base, the J end by 5 bases, with 6 bases between. The CDR3 totals 12 residues. Germline CDR1 SGHNT, CDR2 YYREEE (reference sequence). CDR3 loop: CASSLPQETQYF. Here the CDR3 DNA reads TGTGCCAGCAGCTTGCCTCAGGAGACCCAGTACTTC.